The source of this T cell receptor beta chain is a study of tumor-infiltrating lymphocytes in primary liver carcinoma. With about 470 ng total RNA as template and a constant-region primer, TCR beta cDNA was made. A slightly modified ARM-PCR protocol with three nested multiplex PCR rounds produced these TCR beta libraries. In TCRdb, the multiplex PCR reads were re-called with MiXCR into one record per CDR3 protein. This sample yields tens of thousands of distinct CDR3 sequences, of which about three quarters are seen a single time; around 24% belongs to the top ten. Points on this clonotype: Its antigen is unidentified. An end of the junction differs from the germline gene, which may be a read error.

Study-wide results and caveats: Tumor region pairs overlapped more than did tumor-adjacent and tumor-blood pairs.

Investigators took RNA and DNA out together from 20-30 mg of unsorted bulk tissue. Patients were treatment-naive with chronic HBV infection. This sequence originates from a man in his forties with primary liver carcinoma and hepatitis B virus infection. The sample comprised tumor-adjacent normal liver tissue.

The CDR3 spells CSVARQNTEALF. In DNA, the CDR3 is TGCAGCGTTGCTAGGCAGAACACTGAAGCTTTATTT. This rearrangement joins TRBV29-1 to TRBJ1-1, with unresolved D. The CDR3 length is 12 residues. Germline CDR1 is SQVTM and CDR2 is ANQGSEA. Based on the CDR3 plus reference TRBV29-1 and TRBJ1-1, the full variable domain is SAVISQKPSRDICQRGTSLTIQCQVDSQVTMMFWYRQQPGQSLTLIATANQGSEATYESGFVIDKFPISRPNLTFSTLTVSNMSPEDSSIYLCSVARQNTEALFGQGTRLTVV.